These 32 T cell receptor beta chains were sequenced from one sample in a study of cytotoxic CD8 clonotypes in ibrutinib-treated CLL. Some clones are missing from TCRdb's copy, which holds only in-frame ones; the method was immunoSEQ multiplex PCR. The table shows roughly 76,000 clones, with over 75% occurring only once. Source: PBMCs, taken at disease progression, from a patient treated with ibrutinib. The source of these receptors is a human donor with chronic lymphocytic leukemia.

The V and J genes are TRBV27 and TRBJ2-1, with D perhaps matching TRBD2 (5 bases). Trimming took 3 bases from V and 5 from J, leaving 20 bases between them. Germline V gives CDR1 MNHEY, CDR2 SMNVEV (reference sequence). This CDR3 is 17 amino acids long. CDR3 nucleotides: TGTGCCAGCAGTTTTTATGTTGGTAGTTCGGAGGACAATGAGCAGTTCTTC. This sequence encodes CASSFYVGSSEDNEQFF.

This chain links TRBV7-9 with TRBJ1-1; D perhaps matches TRBD1 (5 bases). V lost 11 bases and J 0 bases, leaving 19 bases between the germline ends. Germline loops: CDR1 SEHNR, CDR2 FQNEAQ (reference sequence). This CDR3 is 15 amino acids long. The CDR3 DNA is TGTGCCGCTGGGACGTACAAGGAAATGAACACTGAAGCTTTCTTT. It translates to CAAGTYKEMNTEAFF. Using reference TRBV7-9 and TRBJ1-1 for the parts outside the CDR3, the full variable domain is DTGVSQNPRHKITKRGQNVTFRCDPISEHNRLYWYRQTLGQGPEFLTYFQNEAQLEKSRLLSDRFSAERPKGSFSTLEIQRTEQGDSAMYLCAAGTYKEMNTEAFFGQGTRLTVV.

V is TRBV29-1 and J is TRBJ1-1; D is possibly TRBD1 (5 bases). Germline CDR1 reads SQVTM; CDR2 reads ANQGSEA. Trimming shortened V by 3 bases and J by 6 bases, and 11 bases separated the two germline ends. The CDR3 totals 12 residues. CDR3 residues: CSVESGRPEAFF. The CDR3 region has the DNA TGCAGCGTTGAGTCAGGGAGGCCTGAAGCTTTCTTT.

The chain employs TRBV18 and TRBJ1-2; 10 bases fit TRBD1. The trim removed 3 bases at V and 8 bases at J, leaving 3 bases unmatched. The CDR3 runs to 13 residues. The germline gives CDR1 KGHSH, CDR2 LQKENI. CDR3 sequence (DNA): TGTGCCAGCTCACCGGGACAGGGGCCCGGCTACACCTTC. Protein: CASSPGQGPGYTF. The whole variable domain, filled in from reference TRBV18 and TRBJ1-2, reads NAGVMQNPRHLVRRRGQEARLRCSPMKGHSHVYWYRQLPEEGLKFMVYLQKENIIDESGMPKERFSAEFPKEGPSILRIQQVVRGDSAAYFCASSPGQGPGYTFGSGTRLTVV.

This chain uses TRBV25-1 with TRBJ2-1; no definite D call. Per the germline V gene, CDR1 is MGHDK and CDR2 is SYGVNS. The CDR3 sequence is 13 residues long. The ends were cut back, 4 bases at V and 7 bases at J, with 11 bases in the middle. The CDR3 region has the DNA TGTGCCAGCAGTGTAATAGGGCGGAATGAGCAGTTCTTC. Residues: CASSVIGRNEQFF. The full variable domain, rest sourced from reference TRBV25-1 and TRBJ2-1, is EADIYQTPRYLVIGTGKKITLECSQTMGHDKMYWYQQDPGMELHLIHYSYGVNSTEKGDLSSESTVSRIRTEHFPLTLESARPSHTSQYLCASSVIGRNEQFFGPGTRLTVL.

This sequence joins TRBV30 and TRBJ1-2; D might be TRBD1 (6 bases). The germline V gene has CDR1 GTSNPN and CDR2 SVGIG (reference sequence). V lost 3 bases, J lost 8 bases, and 13 bases lay in between. This CDR3 spans 12 amino acids. The CDR3 protein is CAWRAGAEGYTF. CDR3 nucleotide sequence: TGTGCCTGGAGGGCAGGGGCTGAGGGCTACACCTTC.

The gene calls are TRBV30 and TRBJ1-2, with D hard to call. V was shortened by 1 base and J by 6 bases, with 12 bases between the two germline ends. Germline V CDR1 and CDR2: GTSNPN, SVGIG (reference sequence). The CDR3 runs to 13 residues. CDR3 sequence reads: CAWSGEFVNGYTF. The CDR3 coding sequence is TGTGCCTGGAGTGGCGAGTTCGTGAATGGCTACACCTTC.

This clone was recorded only once. The rearrangement links TRBV19 to TRBJ1-5; TRBD1 matches at 7 bases. V lost 9 bases, J lost 9 bases, and 17 bases stayed unmatched. Germline assignment: CDR1 LNHDA and CDR2 SQIVND (reference sequence). The CDR3 covers 15 residues. The CDR3 is CASDLVGDRLAPQHF. The CDR3 nucleotides are TGTGCCAGCGACTTGGTAGGGGACAGACTAGCGCCCCAGCATTTT.

CDR3 in DNA: TGCGCCAGCAGCCAGGAGAGGGGTCGAGTACCAAAACAAGAGACCCAGTACTTC. Protein product: CASSQERGRVPKQETQYF. The genes are TRBV4-1 and TRBJ2-5; D could derive from TRBD1 or TRBD2 (5 bases each). The CDR3 has 18 amino acids. The V gene lost 3 bases and the J gene lost 2 bases, with 22 bases spanning the gap. The germline CDR1 and CDR2 sequences are MGHRA and YSYEKL.

The V gene is TRBV9, the J gene TRBJ1-1; D is unresolved. Germline values: CDR1 SGDLS, CDR2 YYNGEE. The CDR3 extends over 13 amino acids. Between the trimmed V and J ends, which lost 0 bases and 4 bases, there was a span of 7 bases. The CDR3 reads CASSVETRTEAFF. In nucleotides, the CDR3 is TGTGCCAGCAGCGTAGAAACACGCACTGAAGCTTTCTTT.

V gene TRBV5-6 combines with J gene TRBJ2-2; no clear D. This CDR3 is built from 16 residues. In germline, CDR1 is SGHDT, CDR2 YYEEEE. The V and J ends lost 4 bases and 0 bases respectively, with 13 bases between them. CDR3 nucleotide sequence: TGTGCCAGCAGCCAAATGCTGTATGCGAACACCGGGGAGCTGTTTTTT. Its protein product is CASSQMLYANTGELFF.

This chain connects TRBV11-2 to TRBJ2-3, with 10 positions matching TRBD1. The CDR3 sequence is 16 residues long. Germline lookup yields CDR1 SGHAT and CDR2 FQNNGV. With 7 bases clipped from V and 7 bases from J, the junction kept 14 bases outside the gene matches. This CDR3 is CASKSGTGDSWHTQYF. The CDR3 DNA reads TGTGCCAGCAAGTCCGGGACAGGGGACTCATGGCATACGCAGTATTTT.

V is TRBV6-6 and J is TRBJ1-1; D is ambiguous. Germline lookup yields CDR1 MNHNY and CDR2 SVGAGI (reference sequence). Trimming took off 7 bases at V and 5 bases at J, with 20 bases between the two ends. The CDR3 is 15 amino acids. The CDR3 DNA reads TGTGCCAGCAATCATAACGCGGGCCTGGGGACTGAAGCTTTCTTT. Protein sequence: CASNHNAGLGTEAFF.

V gene TRBV5-6 combines with J gene TRBJ1-1, with D perhaps TRBD1 (5 bases). Per the germline V gene, CDR1 is SGHDT and CDR2 is YYEEEE. This CDR3 has 12 amino acids. The V and J ends lost 3 bases and 3 bases respectively, with 6 bases between them. The CDR3 sequence: CASSWGDTEAFF. CDR3 bases: TGTGCCAGCAGCTGGGGGGACACTGAAGCTTTCTTT.

CDR3 sequence reads: CASSYSIWGTNSPLHF. The CDR3 DNA sequence: TGTGCCAGCAGTTACTCGATATGGGGGACTAATTCACCCCTCCACTTT. The chain uses TRBV6-5 and TRBJ1-6; D might be TRBD1 (5 bases). The CDR3 loop spans 16 amino acids. CDR1 and CDR2 (germline): MNHEY, SVGAGI. Trimming stripped 0 bases from V and 6 bases from J, with 12 bases between.

In this sample, this clone turned up a few times. This sequence joins TRBV9 and TRBJ1-6; maybe TRBD1 (6 bases). Germline-derived CDR1 and CDR2 are SGDLS and YYNGEE. This CDR3 comprises 15 residues. Trimming pared 4 bases from V and 6 bases from J, leaving 14 bases between. The CDR3 bases are TGTGCCAGCAGCCGCGCCGGGACATCTAATTCACCCCTCCACTTT. It translates to CASSRAGTSNSPLHF.

This chain uses TRBV29-1 with TRBJ2-7; D tentatively reads TRBD1 or TRBD2 (5 bases each). V was pared by 7 bases and J by 5 bases, with 15 bases between. In germline, CDR1 is SQVTM, CDR2 ANQGSEA. The CDR3 has 12 residues. Here the CDR3 reads CSAERGIHEQYF. The CDR3 DNA is TGCAGCGCGGAGAGGGGAATTCACGAGCAGTACTTC.

V and J are TRBV5-8 and TRBJ2-7; D might be TRBD2 (6 bases). The CDR3 extends over 15 amino acids. V was pared by 2 bases and J by 3 bases, with 15 bases between. CDR1 and CDR2 (germline): SGHTS, YDEGEE. In DNA form, the CDR3 reads TGTGCCAGCAGCTTCCCTAGGGGAGGCTACTACGAGCAGTACTTC. The encoded protein is CASSFPRGGYYEQYF.

J is TRBJ1-3 and V is TRBV11-2; maybe TRBD1 (5 bases). Between the trimmed V and J ends, which lost 5 bases and 0 bases, there was a span of 11 bases. CDR1 is SGHAT and CDR2 is FQNNGV in the germline V gene. This CDR3 comprises 15 residues. This CDR3 is CASSPSGHSGNTIYF. DNA for the CDR3: TGTGCCAGCAGCCCTTCCGGACACTCTGGAAACACCATATATTTT. Full variable domain (remainder filled in from reference TRBV11-2 and TRBJ1-3): EAGVAQSPRYKIIEKRQSVAFWCNPISGHATLYWYQQILGQGPKLLIQFQNNGVVDDSQLPKDRFSAERLKGVDSTLKIQPAKLEDSAVYLCASSPSGHSGNTIYFGEGSWLTVV.

The chain combines TRBV10-3 with TRBJ2-3, with D possibly matching TRBD2 (7 bases). The ends were cut back, 8 bases at V and 14 bases at J, with 17 bases in the middle. The CDR3 is 11 residues long. Germline V gene lookup returns CDR1 ENHRY and CDR2 SYGVKD. The CDR3 DNA reads as TGTGCCATCTCTTCGGGGGGCCGAGGGTATTTT. As protein: CAISSGGRGYF.

The chain couples TRBV29-1 to TRBJ2-5, with 10 bases matching TRBD1. The CDR3 length is 14 residues. CDR1 is SQVTM, CDR2 ANQGSEA, per germline. V dropped 8 bases and J dropped 1; count of bases not matched to a gene: 7. The CDR3 spells CSLTGTGVQETQYF. CDR3 sequence (DNA): TGCAGCTTAACCGGGACAGGGGTCCAAGAGACCCAGTACTTC.

The chain combines TRBV4-2 with TRBJ2-5; perhaps TRBD2 as D (6 bases). Germline-derived CDR1 and CDR2 are LGHNA and YNFKEQ. The CDR3 spans 15 residues. With 0 bases removed from V and 2 bases from J, the gap between germline ends came to 10 bases. The DNA for the CDR3 is TGTGCCAGCAGCCAAGATGCGGGGCTACAAGAGACCCAGTACTTC. It codes for CASSQDAGLQETQYF.

For the CDR3, the DNA is TGTGCCAGCAGCACCCCAGACAGGGGGCGCGTTCATGGCTACACCTTC. Translation gives CASSTPDRGRVHGYTF. The chain uses TRBV5-6 and TRBJ1-2, with 10 bases identical to TRBD1. Trimming cost V 4 bases and J 6 bases; bases outside gene matches: 12. The CDR3 is 16 amino acids. Per the germline V gene, CDR1 is SGHDT and CDR2 is YYEEEE.

This clone was seen once. This CDR3 is CASSARVLTSYEQYF. The CDR3 bases are TGTGCCAGCAGTGCCCGGGTCCTGACCTCCTACGAGCAGTACTTC. The chain joins TRBV2 to TRBJ2-7; the D is unclear. V shed 4 bases and J shed 0 bases, with 13 bases lying between them. The germline V gene has CDR1 SNHLY and CDR2 FYNNEI. The CDR3 loop spans 15 amino acids.

V usage is TRBV6-5 and J usage is TRBJ1-1; D is perhaps TRBD1 (6 bases). Per the germline V gene, CDR1 is MNHEY and CDR2 is SVGAGI. CDR3 length equals 14 residues. V lost 6 bases and J 1 base, leaving 12 bases between the germline ends. This chain's CDR3 is CASSALTGNTEAFF. CDR3 in DNA: TGTGCCAGCAGCGCCCTGACAGGGAACACTGAAGCTTTCTTT.

The chain has TRBV5-6 and TRBJ1-5; weak D call: TRBD1 (6 bases). The CDR3 has 14 residues. The V end lost 3 bases, the J end lost 4 bases, and 11 bases lay between the germline ends. Germline V lookup: CDR1 SGHDT, CDR2 YYEEEE. The CDR3 bases are TGTGCCAGCAGCTACCCCAGGGGAAATCAGCCCCAGCATTTT. Protein sequence: CASSYPRGNQPQHF.

This clone was counted once. V usage is TRBV6-5 and J usage is TRBJ2-7; 9 nucleotides align to TRBD2. The junction had 6 bases not matched to a gene; V was cut back by 0 bases and J by 3 bases. CDR3 length: 16 residues. The germline gives CDR1 MNHEY, CDR2 SVGAGI. The CDR3 DNA follows: TGTGCCAGCAGTTACTCGACCACTAGCGGGTACTACGAGCAGTACTTC. It is translated as CASSYSTTSGYYEQYF.

The V call is TRBV7-2, the J call TRBJ1-6; the match to TRBD1 covers 7 bases. V was pared by 4 bases and J by 8 bases, with 5 bases of the junction left unmatched. CDR3 size: 14 residues. Germline V CDR1 and CDR2: SGHTA, FQGNSA. Here the CDR3 reads CASSWRGGDSPLHF. Here the CDR3 DNA reads TGTGCCAGCAGCTGGAGAGGGGGCGATTCACCCCTCCACTTT.

This clone was seen only once. J is TRBJ1-2 and V is TRBV5-1, with unresolved D. The CDR3 spans 16 residues. The germline V and J ends were trimmed by 0 bases and 8 bases, with 20 bases remaining between them. CDR1 and CDR2 (germline): SGHRS, YFSETQ. The chain's CDR3 is CASSLELSYTAGGYTF. CDR3 nucleotides: TGCGCCAGCAGCTTGGAGTTGAGCTACACCGCCGGGGGCTACACCTTC.

The chain is built from TRBV2 and TRBJ1-1, with a tentative D call TRBD1 (5 bases). The CDR3 runs to 11 residues. The V end lost 11 bases, the J end lost 9 bases, and 16 bases lay between the germline ends. CDR1 and CDR2 from the germline V gene are SNHLY and FYNNEI. CDR3 in DNA: TGTGCCCACCATTGGAGGGGCCAAGCTTTCTTT. Protein sequence: CAHHWRGQAFF.

This clone was recorded a few times. The chain joins TRBV30 to TRBJ1-2, with D unresolved. Trimming removed 0 bases from V and 3 bases from J, with 5 bases in between. Germline V gene sequence: CDR1 GTSNPN, CDR2 SVGIG (reference sequence). The CDR3 is 12 residues long. CDR3 amino acids: CAWSVADYGYTF. Written as DNA, the CDR3 is TGTGCCTGGAGTGTGGCAGACTATGGCTACACCTTC.

V and J are TRBV19 and TRBJ2-5; tentative D call: TRBD2 (5 bases). Germline CDR1 LNHDA, CDR2 SQIVND (reference sequence). This CDR3 region has 16 residues. Trimming shortened V by 3 bases and J by 4 bases, and 18 bases separated the two germline ends. Here the CDR3 reads CASSMGIEWTGETQYF. The DNA of the CDR3 is TGTGCCAGTAGTATGGGGATTGAATGGACTGGAGAGACCCAGTACTTC. Supplemented by reference TRBV19 and TRBJ2-5, the full variable domain reads DGGITQSPKYLFRKEGQNVTLSCEQNLNHDAMYWYRQDPGQGLRLIYYSQIVNDFQKGDIAEGYSVSREKKESFPLTVTSAQKNPTAFYLCASSMGIEWTGETQYFGPGTRLLVL.